This T cell receptor beta chain was recorded in a study of identical twins listed by TCRdb under 2016. Study-wide context: The study deep-sequenced TCR alpha and beta repertoires from monozygotic twins, unrelated adults of various ages and cord blood to test whether fetal clonotypes persist. To rule out contamination, the twin experiments were replicated at different times with different library preparation protocols. Findings and caveats that apply to the study as a whole: Abundant cord blood beta clonotypes carried fewer insertions; young adult naive repertoires showed a weaker similar trend, while memory repertoires showed none. Invariant T cells such as MAIT and iNKT could partly confound zero-insertion analyses, although diverse VJ usage argued against such confounding for most clonotypes. Compared with coincidental sharing between unrelated individuals, out-of-frame TCR alpha sequences shared between twins showed an excess of sequences with low generation probability. Out-of-frame TCR alpha sharing in monozygotic twins was systematically underestimated by recombination models, whereas sharing between unrelated individuals was in agreement with the recombination models. Because the same donors could not be followed over many years, the conclusions relied on cross-sectional statistical analysis. A weaker excess of twin sharing was found in beta out-of-frame sequences because the signal-to-noise ratio was lowered by fewer shared sequences.

Reading the germline V gene gives CDR1 SGHTA and CDR2 FQGNSA. From the cysteine up to the phenylalanine, the CDR3 has a length of 14 residues. Only the CDR3 DNA stays, 42 bases, in frame from base 1. Trimming removed 3 bases from V and 4 bases from J; the gene matches leave 3 bases unexplained. Library construction relied on 5' RACE. TCRdb shows the sequencer as Illumina HiSeq 2000. A universal primer binding site was added through template switching, and the final cDNA carried a unique molecular identifier so that TCR cDNA molecules could be counted accurately. First-strand cDNA for TCR alpha and beta chains was synthesized from specific primers in the conserved constant-segment region. To control for contamination, each cDNA library was double barcoded with a SMART-Mk sample barcode plus Illumina barcodes. TruSeq adapter sequences, together with Illumina sample barcodes, were added in two successive PCR steps. Sequencing of the TCR alpha and beta cDNA libraries was done on the Illumina HiSeq platform using custom primers. As for the original processing: Raw reads were processed with MiGEC to extract unique molecular identifiers, and MiXCR was used to determine CDR3 positions. For each individual, recombination models were inferred using an EM algorithm with the repgenHMM and IGoR tools. Shared clonotype analysis was performed with the tcR package in R, normalizing sharing by the product of cloneset sizes. Out-of-frame nonproductive sequences were analyzed to study raw recombination free of thymic and clonal selection effects. TCRdb reanalyzed the raw reads on its own, using fastp at Q25 for trimming and MiXCR for clone calling, and kept in-frame beta chains. Entries are consolidated by CDR3 protein sequence, retaining the most common genes and DNA. TCRdb's processing, not the authors' own work, is the source of the V and J calls. This sample has roughly 690,000 distinct CDR3 sequences in its table, and around 20% of those were observed once. The ten most abundant clones make up 4% to 4.5% of the sample.

With respect to this clonotype: The antigen this receptor binds is unknown. Base quality data are lacking; no much larger clone is found one base away.

All donors were healthy Caucasians. Three pairs of female monozygotic twins, all aged about 18 to 30 years, made up the twin cohort. The RNA used for TCR libraries was isolated from peripheral blood mononuclear cells. This sample also appeared in a second study, on T cells expressing NK-cell markers. Drawing on the second study: Roughly 8 donors provided sorted CD3+CD56+NKG2C+, CD3+CD56+NKG2C- and CD3+CD56-NKG2C+ T-cell subsets, whose TCR beta-chain repertoires were profiled. Among the eight sequenced donors, seven were HCMV-seropositive and one was HCMV-seronegative. To restrict sorting to alphabetaTCR-expressing T cells, an anti-gammadeltaTCR antibody was added in several experiments. In several donors, the dominant CD3+CD56+NKG2C+ clonotypes were among the top 10 CD8+ clonotypes and accounted for about 1.0-7.5% of CD8+ T cells. Those dominant clonotypes were again the most abundant among CD3+CD56-NKG2C+ cells in several donors, at roughly 28.3-65%. Whether the expanded NKG2C-expressing T cell clones were specific for HCMV antigens remained unclear. Randomly selected healthy volunteers, three men and five women, were used as the eight sequenced donors. To determine HCMV serostatus, a commercial ELISA kit was used to detect HCMV-specific IgG in serum. Bulk peripheral blood T-cell repertoires were additionally sequenced from unsorted PBMC for a handful of donors. MIGEC was used to demultiplex reads and group the reads by UMI, and MiTCR was used to assemble and quantify clonotypes. To remove erroneous sequences, TCR cDNA sequences were retained only when supported by two or more reads. The tcR package was used for downstream repertoire analysis, and clonotypes were matched between fractions using CDR3 nucleotide sequence together with V segment. VDJmatch was used to annotate antigen specificity against VDJdb, with one amino acid substitution in CDR3 permitted.

This TCR was recovered from a woman aged 18-35 years in good health. The rearranged segments are TRBV7-2 and TRBJ2-1; the junction holds 7 bases that match TRBD2. The sequencing input was PBMCs. This receptor has the CDR3 CASSFVGGYNEQFF. Read as DNA, the sequence is TGTGCCAGCAGCTTTGTGGGAGGGTACAATGAGCAGTTCTTC. The CDR3 plus the reference TRBV7-2 and TRBJ2-1 genes for the other parts give the full variable domain: GAGVSQSPSNKVTEKGKDVELRCDPISGHTALYWYRQSLGQGLEFLIYFQGNSAPDKSGLPSDRFSAERTGGSVSTLTIQRTQQEDSAVYLCASSFVGGYNEQFFGPGTRLTVL.